These 29 T cell receptor beta chains originate from one sample sequenced in a study of shared clonotypes between healthy human individuals (dated by TCRdb to the early 2020s). The method behind the library was the immunoSEQ multiplex PCR assay. TCRdb holds this immuneACCESS table with in-frame rearrangements only. Some clones are missing; in checked studies, unresolved V genes explain under half, and the rest has no known cause. This sample gives roughly 2 million clones in total; approximately 94% of them show up just once. Approximately 0.13% of the sample lies in the top ten. The sample was naive CD4+ T cells sorted from blood. Read against the paper, the sample's cell subset or site label means: CD45RA+ positively selected. Source of these receptors: a man between 18 and 29 years old in good health.

This clone was recorded only once. The chain is built from TRBV19 and TRBJ1-6; maybe TRBD1 (5 bases). V lost 3 bases and J 6 bases, leaving 12 bases between the germline ends. Germline V gives CDR1 LNHDA, CDR2 SQIVND (reference sequence). The length of the CDR3 is 15 residues. The CDR3 reads CASSITGAANSPLHF. The CDR3 bases are TGTGCCAGTAGTATCACAGGAGCAGCTAATTCACCCCTCCACTTT.

The V and J genes are TRBV2 and TRBJ1-1; D unclear. The CDR3 runs to 13 residues. CDR1 and CDR2 from the germline V gene are SNHLY and FYNNEI. DNA of the CDR3: TGTGCGATGCTAGGAGATATGAACACTGAAGCTTTCTTT. Translated: CAMLGDMNTEAFF. Drawing the rest from reference TRBV2 and TRBJ1-1, the complete variable domain is EPEVTQTPSHQVTQMGQEVILRCVPISNHLYFYWYRQILGQKVEFLVSFYNNEISEKSEIFDDQFSVERPDGSNFTLKIRSTKLEDSAMYFCAMLGDMNTEAFFGQGTRLTVV.

Concerning this clone itself: The same CDR3 also results from other DNA sequences found in this sample. The chain is built from TRBV29-1 and TRBJ2-2; D uncertain. Per germline, CDR1 SQVTM and CDR2 ANQGSEA. This CDR3 region has 13 residues. V was trimmed by 3 bases and J by 2 bases, leaving 7 bases between them. DNA of the CDR3: TGCAGCGTTGATGGAGTAAACACCGGGGAGCTGTTTTTT. This encodes CSVDGVNTGELFF.

This chain joins TRBV2 and TRBJ1-5, with 8 nucleotides matching TRBD1. Germline CDR1 and CDR2: SNHLY and FYNNEI. V lost 4 bases, J lost 5 bases, and 7 bases stayed unmatched. The length of the CDR3 is 15 residues. CDR3 region: CASSVAQGAYQPQHF. In DNA form, the CDR3 reads TGTGCCAGCAGTGTTGCCCAGGGGGCTTATCAGCCCCAGCATTTT.

The rearrangement joins TRBV6-5 to TRBJ1-1; D ambiguous. CDR3 size: 15 residues. In germline, CDR1 is MNHEY, CDR2 SVGAGI. The ends were cut back, 6 bases at V and 4 bases at J, with 18 bases in the middle. The CDR3 region is CASSYPGTGVTEAFF. In DNA, the CDR3 is TGTGCCAGCAGCTATCCGGGAACCGGGGTCACTGAAGCTTTCTTT.

This chain connects TRBV18 to TRBJ1-2; 10 positions match TRBD1. Germline V gene data show CDR1 as KGHSH and CDR2 as LQKENI. With V trimmed by 3 bases and J by 8 bases, 9 bases remained unmatched. CDR3 length: 15 residues. CDR3: CASSPSGQGLWGYTF. The CDR3 DNA follows: TGTGCCAGCTCACCCTCGGGACAGGGGCTATGGGGCTACACCTTC.

The CDR3 DNA is TGCGCCAGTGCCGGACTAGCGGGGAACTACTACGAGCAGTACTTC. This sequence encodes CASAGLAGNYYEQYF. V and J are TRBV5-1 and TRBJ2-7; TRBD2 aligns across 12 bases. The CDR3 covers 15 residues. In germline, CDR1 is SGHRS, CDR2 YFSETQ. Losses at the gene ends were 8 bases for V and 3 bases for J; bases not matched to a gene: 9.

This clone appeared once. CDR3 amino acids: CASSLYGQSTYNEQFF. The DNA for the CDR3 is TGTGCCAGCAGTTTATATGGACAGTCGACCTACAATGAGCAGTTCTTC. The gene calls are TRBV28 and TRBJ2-1; TRBD1 might be the D (6 bases). The CDR3 has 16 amino acids. Germline V gene lookup returns CDR1 MDHEN and CDR2 SYDVKM. Trimming shortened V by 1 base and J by 2 bases, and 12 bases separated the two germline ends. The whole variable domain, remainder taken from reference TRBV28 and TRBJ2-1, is DVKVTQSSRYLVKRTGEKVFLECVQDMDHENMFWYRQDPGLGLRLIYFSYDVKMKEKGDIPEGYSVSREKKERFSLILESASTNQTSMYLCASSLYGQSTYNEQFFGPGTRLTVL.

The chain combines TRBV6-4 with TRBJ2-2, with TRBD1 matching 7 bases. The V gene's germline CDR1 is MRHNA and CDR2 SNTAGT. CDR3 length equals 14 residues. Losses at the gene ends were 6 bases for V and 1 base for J; bases not matched to a gene: 2. The CDR3 region has the DNA TGTGCCAGCAGAAGGACAGGGAACACCGGGGAGCTGTTTTTT. Translation: CASRRTGNTGELFF.

V usage is TRBV9 and J usage is TRBJ2-3, with 14 positions matching TRBD2. Losses at the gene ends were 4 bases for V and 2 bases for J; bases not matched to a gene: 3. Germline values: CDR1 SGDLS, CDR2 YYNGEE. This CDR3 region has 16 residues. The chain's CDR3 is CASSRTSGGNTDTQYF. In DNA form, the CDR3 reads TGTGCCAGCAGCCGGACTAGCGGGGGGAACACAGATACGCAGTATTTT.

The genes are TRBV7-2 and TRBJ1-1; weak D call: TRBD1 (6 bases). V lost 1 base and J 10 bases, leaving 22 bases between the germline ends. CDR1 and CDR2 from the germline V gene are SGHTA and FQGNSA. This CDR3 spans 16 amino acids. The CDR3 DNA reads TGTGCCAGCAGCTTAGGGCCGTCGGGGGGCGCTGGGTTAGCTTTCTTT. It encodes CASSLGPSGGAGLAFF.

The V call is TRBV10-3, the J call TRBJ1-1, with no clear D. This CDR3 is 13 amino acids long. In germline, CDR1 is ENHRY, CDR2 SYGVKD. V was clipped by 4 bases and J by 3 bases, with 9 bases between them. The CDR3 here is CAISGLIHTEAFF. CDR3 nucleotides: TGTGCCATCAGTGGTCTAATCCACACTGAAGCTTTCTTT.

This clone was detected only once. The rearrangement joins TRBV28 to TRBJ2-1; 7 positions agree with TRBD1. The germline gives CDR1 MDHEN, CDR2 SYDVKM. CDR3 length: 15 amino acids. V trimming: 5 bases; J trimming: 8 bases; junction bases outside the gene matches: 12. CDR3 sequence: CASSGTVVTLYEQFF. CDR3 bases: TGTGCCAGCAGTGGGACAGTGGTTACCCTCTATGAGCAGTTCTTC.

The V call is TRBV6-6, the J call TRBJ2-7; D may be TRBD1 or TRBD2 (6 bases each). The CDR3 sequence is 14 residues long. Germline values: CDR1 MNHNY, CDR2 SVGAGI (reference sequence). With 0 bases removed from V and 3 bases from J, the gap between germline ends came to 9 bases. The CDR3 DNA sequence: TGTGCCAGCAGTTACTCTCGGGGGCACTACGAGCAGTACTTC. Translating gives CASSYSRGHYEQYF.

This clone was counted once. V gene TRBV7-2 combines with J gene TRBJ1-2; D gene uncertain. Germline lookup yields CDR1 SGHTA and CDR2 FQGNSA. The V and J ends lost 7 bases and 8 bases respectively, with 17 bases between them. The CDR3 runs 13 residues. The DNA of the CDR3 is TGTGCCAGCACCAATAACCCGGGCGGGGGCTACACCTTC. It translates to CASTNNPGGGYTF.

V usage is TRBV10-3 and J usage is TRBJ2-5; D is undetermined. V was cut by 0 bases and J by 5 bases, with 13 bases left in between. The CDR3 has 15 residues. Germline assignment: CDR1 ENHRY and CDR2 SYGVKD. CDR3 DNA sequence: TGTGCCATCAGTGAGTCCCTCCTCTCTGGGGAGACCCAGTACTTC. Protein product: CAISESLLSGETQYF.

The V and J genes are TRBV2 and TRBJ2-5, with D unresolved. The V end was cut by 4 bases, the J end by 4 bases, with 13 bases between. This CDR3 has 14 amino acids. Germline V gene data show CDR1 as SNHLY and CDR2 as FYNNEI. CDR3 amino acids: CASSGSRAGETQYF. In nucleotides, the CDR3 is TGTGCCAGCAGTGGATCGAGAGCCGGAGAGACCCAGTACTTC.

In the case of this clone: Other DNA sequences within the sample encode an identical CDR3. The CDR3 protein is CASSVVLGEQFF. In DNA, the CDR3 is TGTGCCAGCAGCGTAGTTTTGGGTGAGCAGTTCTTC. The genes are TRBV9 and TRBJ2-1; no clear D gene. Between the trimmed V and J ends, which lost 0 bases and 9 bases, there was a span of 7 bases. Germline CDR1 SGDLS, CDR2 YYNGEE. The CDR3 has 12 residues.

The chain couples TRBV29-1 to TRBJ1-2; 7 bases fit TRBD1. The CDR3 spans 15 residues. Germline CDR1 SQVTM, CDR2 ANQGSEA. V trimming: 0 bases; J trimming: 8 bases; junction bases outside the gene matches: 12. CDR3 coding DNA: TGCAGCGTTGAAGACCGAAGACAGGGTCCTGCCGGCTACACCTTC. Its translation: CSVEDRRQGPAGYTF.

The chain recombines TRBV2 with TRBJ1-1; D remains unclear. The CDR3 is made up of 12 amino acids. V lost 8 bases, J lost 3 bases, and 10 bases lay in between. Germline V gene lookup returns CDR1 SNHLY and CDR2 FYNNEI. This CDR3 is CASWGDYTEAFF. Written as DNA, the CDR3 is TGTGCCAGCTGGGGAGACTACACTGAAGCTTTCTTT. The full variable domain, its missing parts supplied by reference TRBV2 and TRBJ1-1, is EPEVTQTPSHQVTQMGQEVILRCVPISNHLYFYWYRQILGQKVEFLVSFYNNEISEKSEIFDDQFSVERPDGSNFTLKIRSTKLEDSAMYFCASWGDYTEAFFGQGTRLTVV.

This chain connects TRBV28 to TRBJ1-5; a possible D gene is TRBD1 (6 bases). The CDR3 runs to 13 residues. Germline lookup yields CDR1 MDHEN and CDR2 SYDVKM. Trimming took off 6 bases at V and 7 bases at J, with 13 bases between the two ends. In DNA form, the CDR3 reads TGTGCCAGCAGGACGCGGGGGGCCCAGCCCCAGCATTTT. Its protein product is CASRTRGAQPQHF.

The rearrangement links TRBV18 to TRBJ1-1; no firm D call. Germline V gives CDR1 KGHSH, CDR2 LQKENI. There are 13 residues in the CDR3. Trimming took 0 bases from V and 7 from J, leaving 9 bases between them. CDR3 amino acids: CASSPPVRNEAFF. CDR3 in DNA: TGTGCCAGCTCACCACCGGTGCGAAATGAAGCTTTCTTT.

This clone was found a few times. Other DNA sequences in this specimen translate into the identical CDR3. This CDR3 reads CASSFQDSPLHF. For the CDR3, the DNA is TGTGCCAGCAGCTTCCAAGATTCACCCCTCCACTTT. The chain has TRBV7-9 and TRBJ1-6; D unresolved. V gave up 3 bases and J gave up 8 bases, with 5 bases separating them. The CDR3 is made up of 12 amino acids. Germline V CDR1 and CDR2: SEHNR, FQNEAQ (reference sequence).

This clone came up a few times. The identical CDR3 is also encoded by other nucleotide sequences in the sample. The rearrangement uses TRBV10-3 and TRBJ2-7; 7 positions agree with TRBD1. CDR3 size: 12 residues. Germline trimming cut 5 bases from V and 3 bases from J; bases unmatched to any gene: 1. Germline assignment: CDR1 ENHRY and CDR2 SYGVKD. The CDR3 DNA reads as TGTGCCATCAGTTCAGGGGGCTACGAGCAGTACTTC. Translated: CAISSGGYEQYF.

The CDR3: CASSLVASLAQETQYF. CDR3 DNA sequence: TGTGCCAGCAGCTTGGTAGCTAGTTTAGCGCAAGAGACCCAGTACTTC. This rearrangement joins TRBV5-6 to TRBJ2-5; a weak D match, TRBD2 (5 bases). The CDR3 is 16 residues long. Germline values: CDR1 SGHDT, CDR2 YYEEEE. Trimming pared 0 bases from V and 2 bases from J, leaving 14 bases between.

With respect to this clone: The sample carries other DNA sequences with the same CDR3. The chain employs TRBV6-5 and TRBJ1-6; 7 positions match TRBD1. The CDR3 is made up of 16 amino acids. Germline V gene data show CDR1 as MNHEY and CDR2 as SVGAGI. V gave up 0 bases and J gave up 6 bases; unmatched junction bases: 5. The chain's CDR3 is CASSYSRDSTNSPLHF. The CDR3 nucleotides are TGTGCCAGCAGTTACTCGAGGGACAGCACTAATTCACCCCTCCACTTT.

About this clone: In the same sample, other DNA sequences code for this CDR3. The J gene is TRBJ2-7, the V gene TRBV5-8; no reliable D call. This CDR3 has 12 residues. V lost 1 base and J lost 3, with 5 bases in between. CDR1 SGHTS and CDR2 YDEGEE come from the germline V gene. CDR3 in amino acids: CASSLSGYEQYF. CDR3 DNA: TGTGCCAGCAGCTTGTCGGGCTACGAGCAGTACTTC.

This clone was counted once. The chain combines TRBV27 with TRBJ1-2; D is unresolved. Germline lookup yields CDR1 MNHEY and CDR2 SMNVEV (reference sequence). V gave up 5 bases and J gave up 4 bases, with 14 bases separating them. The CDR3 sequence is 14 residues long. CDR3 in amino acids: CASSPVGNLYGYTF. The CDR3 coding sequence is TGTGCCAGCAGTCCGGTGGGCAATCTCTATGGCTACACCTTC.

This clone was observed once. V gene TRBV7-9 combines with J gene TRBJ1-1; D is uncertain. Germline CDR1 is SEHNR and CDR2 is FQNEAQ (reference sequence). The CDR3 covers 15 residues. V lost 0 bases to trimming and J lost 6 bases, with 14 bases between them. CDR3 sequence (DNA): TGTGCCAGCAGCTTAGCGGAGAGCCTTTGGGCTGAAGCTTTCTTT. Its translation: CASSLAESLWAEAFF.